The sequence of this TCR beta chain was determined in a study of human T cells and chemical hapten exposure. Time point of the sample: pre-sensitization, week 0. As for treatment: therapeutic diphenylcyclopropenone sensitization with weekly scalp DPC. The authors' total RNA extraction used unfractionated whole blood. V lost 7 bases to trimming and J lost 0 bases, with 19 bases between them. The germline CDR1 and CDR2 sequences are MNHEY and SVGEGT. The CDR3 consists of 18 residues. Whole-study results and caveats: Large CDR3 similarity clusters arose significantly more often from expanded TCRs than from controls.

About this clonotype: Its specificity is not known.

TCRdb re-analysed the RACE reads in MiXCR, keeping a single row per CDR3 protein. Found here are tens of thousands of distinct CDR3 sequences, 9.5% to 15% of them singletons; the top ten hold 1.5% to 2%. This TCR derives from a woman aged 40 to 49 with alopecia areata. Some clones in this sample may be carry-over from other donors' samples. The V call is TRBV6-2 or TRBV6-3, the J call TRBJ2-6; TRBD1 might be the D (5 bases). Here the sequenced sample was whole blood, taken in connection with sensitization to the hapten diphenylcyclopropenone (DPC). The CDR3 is CASTPRWGRASGANVLTF. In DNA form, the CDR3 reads TGTGCCAGCACCCCGAGGTGGGGCCGAGCCTCTGGGGCCAACGTCCTGACTTTC.